This passage covers 16 T cell receptor beta chains from one sample sequenced in a study of vaccination effects on CD4 cells after COVID-19. The method was immunoSEQ multiplex PCR; TCRdb's version includes in-frame clones alone and lacks a portion of them. In the table there are tens of thousands of clones, 73% of which are singletons. Peptide-pool stimulation followed by sequencing identified expanded antigen-specific CD4+ clonotypes in the ViraFEST assay. Following 10 days of culture, CD4+ T cells were isolated. Vaccine recipients lacked prior SARS-CoV-2 infection and had negative nucleocapsid antibodies. These TCRs are of unknown antigen specificity. The sample here was CD4+ T cells from PBMCs cultured with SARS-CoV-2 spike peptides, taken before COVID-19 vaccination. The origin of the receptors is a human donor who received a COVID-19 vaccine.

This chain links TRBV2 with TRBJ1-5, with D tentatively TRBD1 (5 bases). Germline lookup yields CDR1 SNHLY and CDR2 FYNNEI. Trimming took off 6 bases at V and 4 bases at J, with 10 bases between the two ends. CDR3 size: 13 residues. CDR3: CASRREGNQPQHF. The CDR3 DNA sequence: TGTGCCAGCAGGAGGGAGGGGAATCAGCCCCAGCATTTT.

The V and J genes are TRBV11-2 and TRBJ1-3; D uncertain. CDR3 length: 15 amino acids. Germline values: CDR1 SGHAT, CDR2 FQNNGV. V dropped 5 bases and J dropped 2 bases, with 13 bases sitting between them. In DNA, the CDR3 is TGTGCCAGCAGCCGCTTCCTCGAGCCTGGAAACACCATATATTTT. Its translation is CASSRFLEPGNTIYF.

The chain carries TRBV6-2 or TRBV6-3 and TRBJ2-3; D ambiguous. V was clipped by 5 bases and J by 6 bases, with 9 bases between them. The CDR3 has 12 residues. The germline CDR1 and CDR2 sequences are MNHEY and SVGEGT. The CDR3 is CASSEIKDTQYF. The CDR3 bases are TGTGCCAGCAGTGAGATCAAGGATACGCAGTATTTT.

This chain links TRBV7-9 with TRBJ1-2; D gene ambiguous. This CDR3 is built from 15 residues. The V end lost 1 base, the J end lost 0 bases, and 9 bases lay between the germline ends. Germline V gives CDR1 SEHNR, CDR2 FQNEAQ (reference sequence). The CDR3 region is CASSLGHSPNYGYTF. The DNA for the CDR3 is TGTGCCAGCAGCTTAGGACACTCCCCTAACTATGGCTACACCTTC.

The CDR3 DNA reads as TGTGCCAGCAGCGCGGGCCGGGACAGAGTCGAAAGCTCCTACAATGAGCAGTTCTTC. It is translated as CASSAGRDRVESSYNEQFF. This rearrangement joins TRBV9 to TRBJ2-1; TRBD1 matches at 7 bases. J lost 0 bases, V lost 3 bases, and 15 bases had no gene match. CDR1 and CDR2 from the germline V gene are SGDLS and YYNGEE. The length of the CDR3 is 19 residues.

The count of this clone is one. This chain joins TRBV6-1 and TRBJ2-7, with TRBD2 identical over 8 bases. Germline lookup yields CDR1 MNHNS and CDR2 SASEGT. V trimming: 2 bases; J trimming: 5 bases; junction bases outside the gene matches: 5. This CDR3 is 14 amino acids long. The CDR3 DNA sequence: TGTGCCAGCAGTGAATGGCGGGAGGAACACGAGCAGTACTTC. Translating gives CASSEWREEHEQYF.

V and J are TRBV7-9 and TRBJ1-2, with 8 bases matching TRBD1. The CDR3 length is 14 residues. The J segment lost 8 bases and the V segment lost 6 bases, leaving 11 bases of the junction unmatched. Germline V gives CDR1 SEHNR, CDR2 FQNEAQ (reference sequence). CDR3 nucleotide sequence: TGTGCCAGCAGGGGGAGGGACAGGCAGAAAGGCTACACCTTC. Protein: CASRGRDRQKGYTF.

V gene TRBV29-1 combines with J gene TRBJ1-2; 9 bases map to TRBD1. There are 12 residues in the CDR3. Looked up from germline, CDR1 is SQVTM and CDR2 is ANQGSEA. Losses at the gene ends were 3 bases for V and 10 bases for J; bases not matched to a gene: 6. The CDR3 DNA reads TGCAGCGTTGAGTCGATACAGGGGGCCTACACCTTC. Protein: CSVESIQGAYTF.

V and J are TRBV12-5 and TRBJ2-5, with 9 positions matching TRBD2. The junction had 6 bases not matched to a gene; V was cut back by 3 bases and J by 4 bases. The CDR3 is 15 amino acids. Germline lookup yields CDR1 LGHNT and CDR2 FRNRAP. CDR3 sequence: CASGLGVAGVETQYF. The CDR3 DNA reads as TGTGCTAGTGGTTTAGGTGTAGCGGGAGTAGAGACCCAGTACTTC.

This chain joins TRBV6-1 and TRBJ1-4; D call uncertain. Germline V gives CDR1 MNHNS, CDR2 SASEGT. The germline V and J ends were trimmed by 3 bases and 6 bases, with 14 bases remaining between them. This CDR3 comprises 15 residues. CDR3 bases: TGTGCCAGCAGTGACACGCATCGTAGGGATGAAAAACTGTTTTTT. Its translation: CASSDTHRRDEKLFF.

The rearrangement uses TRBV7-9 and TRBJ1-6, with D perhaps matching TRBD1 (5 bases). Germline V gene data show CDR1 as SEHNR and CDR2 as FQNEAQ (reference sequence). The V and J ends lost 5 bases and 4 bases respectively, with 15 bases between them. The CDR3 spans 16 residues. CDR3 sequence: CASSLESRAYNSPLHF. CDR3 sequence (DNA): TGTGCCAGCAGCCTAGAATCCAGGGCGTATAATTCACCCCTCCACTTT.

The chain couples TRBV5-6 to TRBJ2-7; TRBD1 agrees at 9 bases. The CDR3 has 15 residues. CDR1 and CDR2 from the germline V gene are SGHDT and YYEEEE. V was clipped by 5 bases and J by 7 bases; unmatched bases: 13. In nucleotides, the CDR3 is TGTGCCAGCAGAGCGCCGGGACAGGGAAATAGGGAGCAGTACTTC. It yields the protein CASRAPGQGNREQYF. Variable domain in full (rest from reference TRBV5-6 and TRBJ2-7): DAGVTQSPTHLIKTRGQQVTLRCSPKSGHDTVSWYQQALGQGPQFIFQYYEEEERQRGNFPDRFSGHQFPNYSSELNVNALLLGDSALYLCASRAPGQGNREQYFGPGTRLTVT.

This clone was observed a handful of times. This sequence joins TRBV5-1 and TRBJ2-1, with 7 nucleotides matching TRBD1. CDR1 is SGHRS, CDR2 YFSETQ, per germline. Unmatched junction bases numbered 3, after V lost 0 bases and J lost 6 bases. This CDR3 is built from 14 residues. The CDR3 is CASSLEGDSNEQFF. CDR3 DNA sequence: TGCGCCAGCAGCTTGGAAGGGGACAGCAATGAGCAGTTCTTC.

As DNA, the CDR3 is TGTGCCAGCAGTTTACTGGGCGGGAACATCTACAATGAGCAGTTCTTC. It translates to CASSLLGGNIYNEQFF. The rearrangement joins TRBV7-6 to TRBJ2-1, with a possible D match to TRBD2 (6 bases). Trimming pared 6 bases from V and 3 bases from J, leaving 18 bases between. Germline V gives CDR1 SGHVS, CDR2 FNYEAQ. The CDR3 sequence is 16 residues long.

This clone was detected once. The chain joins TRBV7-8 to TRBJ2-7; D is perhaps TRBD1 (5 bases). V lost 3 bases, J lost 3 bases, and 12 bases lay in between. CDR3 size: 14 residues. Germline CDR1 reads SGHVS; CDR2 reads FQNEAQ. For the CDR3, the DNA is TGTGCCAGCAGCTTGGTGGACATCAACTACGAGCAGTACTTC. The encoded protein is CASSLVDINYEQYF. Filled out from reference TRBV7-8 and TRBJ2-7, the complete variable domain reads GAGVSQSPRYKVAKRGQDVALRCDPISGHVSLFWYQQALGQGPEFLTYFQNEAQLDKSGLPSDRFFAERPEGSVSTLKIQRTQQEDSAVYLCASSLVDINYEQYFGPGTRLTVT.

The chain joins TRBV7-9 to TRBJ2-1; TRBD2 matches at 8 bases. Losses at the gene ends were 5 bases for V and 2 bases for J; bases not matched to a gene: 11. This CDR3 is 17 amino acids long. Germline CDR1 reads SEHNR; CDR2 reads FQNEAQ (reference sequence). The CDR3 coding sequence is TGTGCCAGCAGCACCTTAGCGGGAAGGGGTACCTACAATGAGCAGTTCTTC. Amino acid sequence: CASSTLAGRGTYNEQFF.